The rows below give T cell receptor beta chains drawn from one sample of a study of PD-1 blockade in classical Hodgkin lymphoma. Repertoires were generated with immunoSEQ multiplex PCR, while TCRdb's copy carries only in-frame clones and drops some. The repertoire includes approximately 100,000 clones, around 89% of them detected once, and under 8.5% sits in the top ten. The sample was peripheral blood mononuclear cells (PBMCs), taken before the second cycle of nivolumab. Every receptor here comes from a human donor with classical Hodgkin lymphoma. Each CDR3 is given with its conserved first and last residue. D genes are given only for firm matches. A clone size is listed for some rows: how often the clone was seen (once, few, many), or a class if it is expanded.

j_call,clone_size,d_call,v_call,cdr3_aa,cdr3_nt
TRBJ1-4,.,TRBD1,TRBV2,CASSESRDSEKLFF,TGTGCCAGCAGTGAATCCCGGGACAGCGAAAAACTGTTTTTT
TRBJ1-2,once,.,TRBV7-3,CASSPLSLVYYGYTF,TGTGCCAGCAGCCCCTTATCTTTGGTGTACTATGGCTACACCTTC
TRBJ2-2,.,.,TRBV7-9,CASSVTEGDGELFF,TGTGCCAGCAGCGTAACGGAGGGGGACGGGGAGCTGTTTTTT
TRBJ1-2,.,TRBD1,TRBV7-2,CASSLRQGANYGYTF,TGTGCCAGCAGCTTAAGACAGGGTGCTAACTATGGCTACACCTTC
TRBJ1-1,.,.,TRBV4-1,CASSPGEWESTEAFF,TGCGCCAGCAGCCCGGGCGAGTGGGAGAGCACTGAAGCTTTCTTT
TRBJ2-3,.,.,TRBV5-5,CASSLISFTDTQYF,TGTGCCAGCAGCTTGATTAGCTTCACAGATACGCAGTATTTT
TRBJ1-1,.,.,TRBV5-1,CASRGTTLNTEAFF,TGCGCCAGCAGGGGTACTACTCTGAACACTGAAGCTTTCTTT
TRBJ2-7,few,.,TRBV4-1,CASSHADLLVMGEQYF,TGCGCCAGCAGCCATGCGGACCTGCTTGTGATGGGCGAGCAGTACTTC
TRBJ1-3,.,.,TRBV10-3,CASSLDSRSGNTIYF,TGTGCCAGCAGCTTGGACAGCCGCTCTGGAAACACCATATATTTT
TRBJ2-5,.,.,TRBV2,CASSETAEETQYF,TGTGCCAGCAGTGAAACAGCGGAAGAGACCCAGTACTTC
TRBJ2-1,.,.,TRBV19,CATRWASSYNEQFF,TGTGCCACCCGGTGGGCGAGCTCCTACAATGAGCAGTTCTTC
TRBJ2-1,few,TRBD1,TRBV6-1,CASSARDRGRPNEQFF,TGTGCCAGCAGTGCGAGGGACAGGGGGCGACCCAATGAGCAGTTCTTC
TRBJ2-7,.,TRBD1,TRBV11-2,CASSPPIGQVSGEQYF,TGTGCCAGCAGCCCCCCCATAGGACAGGTATCGGGCGAGCAGTACTTC
TRBJ2-5,.,TRBD2,TRBV7-8,CASSSYSSGEKETQYF,TGTGCCAGCAGCTCGTATTCTAGCGGGGAAAAAGAGACCCAGTACTTC
TRBJ1-1,.,TRBD1,TRBV6-5,CASRRGTGAEAFF,TGTGCCAGCAGACGGGGGACAGGGGCTGAAGCTTTCTTT
TRBJ2-1,.,.,TRBV7-2,CASSLAITSNEQFF,TGTGCCAGCAGCTTAGCGATTACTAGCAATGAGCAGTTCTTC
TRBJ2-1,.,.,TRBV6-6,CASSSNSYNEQFF,TGTGCCAGCAGTTCCAATTCCTACAATGAGCAGTTCTTC
TRBJ2-1,.,.,TRBV6-6,CASSRRGEYNEQFF,TGTGCCAGCAGTCGCAGGGGGGAGTACAATGAGCAGTTCTTC
TRBJ2-7,.,TRBD1,TRBV19,CASSIAGQSYEQYF,TGTGCCAGTAGTATAGCGGGACAGTCCTACGAGCAGTACTTC
TRBJ2-5,.,TRBD1,TRBV7-6,CASSLFRSGGDETQYF,TGTGCCAGCAGCTTATTCCGGTCAGGGGGCGATGAGACCCAGTACTTC
TRBJ2-1,once,.,TRBV15,CATSGETGYNEQFF,TGTGCCACCAGCGGGGAGACTGGTTACAATGAGCAGTTCTTC
TRBJ1-2,many,TRBD1,TRBV29-1,CSEDRDRDHYGYTF,TGCAGCGAAGACCGGGACAGGGACCACTATGGCTACACCTTC
TRBJ1-1,.,.,TRBV19,CASKPLSGSPTPAFF,TGTGCCAGTAAGCCCCTCTCGGGATCCCCGACCCCTGCTTTCTTT
TRBJ2-3,.,TRBD1,TRBV2,CASRPGTGTDTQYF,TGTGCCAGCAGGCCCGGGACAGGCACAGATACGCAGTATTTT
TRBJ1-2,.,.,TRBV6-1,CAISESNGWNRLYGYTF,TGTGCCATCAGTGAGTCTAACGGGTGGAACAGGCTCTATGGCTACACCTTC
TRBJ2-7,once,.,TRBV7-2,CASSLEDYRTYEQYF,TGTGCCAGCAGCTTAGAGGACTACCGAACCTACGAGCAGTACTTC
TRBJ2-2,.,.,TRBV7-9,CASSLVGGTGELFF,TGTGCCAGCAGCTTAGTAGGAGGCACCGGGGAGCTGTTTTTT
TRBJ1-1,.,.,TRBV29-1,CSGRQAIMNTEAFF,TGCAGCGGACGACAGGCTATTATGAACACTGAAGCTTTCTTT